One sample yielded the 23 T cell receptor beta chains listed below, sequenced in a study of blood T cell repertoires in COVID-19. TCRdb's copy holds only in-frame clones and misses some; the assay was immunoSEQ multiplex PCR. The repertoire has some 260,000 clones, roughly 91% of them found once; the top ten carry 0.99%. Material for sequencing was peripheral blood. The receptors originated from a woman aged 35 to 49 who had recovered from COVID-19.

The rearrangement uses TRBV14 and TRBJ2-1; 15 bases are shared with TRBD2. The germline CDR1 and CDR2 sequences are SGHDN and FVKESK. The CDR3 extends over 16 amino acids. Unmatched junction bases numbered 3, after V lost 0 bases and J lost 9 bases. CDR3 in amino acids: CASSQDWTSGRGEQFF. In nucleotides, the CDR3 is TGTGCCAGCAGCCAAGATTGGACTAGCGGGAGGGGTGAGCAGTTCTTC.

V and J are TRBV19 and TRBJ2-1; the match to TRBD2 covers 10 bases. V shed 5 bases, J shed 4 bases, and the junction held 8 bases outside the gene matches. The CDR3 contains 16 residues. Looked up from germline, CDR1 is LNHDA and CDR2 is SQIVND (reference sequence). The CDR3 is CASSPRTSGGYNEQFF. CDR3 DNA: TGTGCCAGTAGTCCCCGGACTAGCGGCGGATACAATGAGCAGTTCTTC.

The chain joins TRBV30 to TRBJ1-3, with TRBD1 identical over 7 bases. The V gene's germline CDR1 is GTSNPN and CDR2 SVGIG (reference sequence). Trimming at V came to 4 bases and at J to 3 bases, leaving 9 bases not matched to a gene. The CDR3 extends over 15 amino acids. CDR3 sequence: CAWTPGQTNGNTIYF. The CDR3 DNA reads TGTGCCTGGACCCCGGGACAGACAAATGGAAACACCATATATTTT.

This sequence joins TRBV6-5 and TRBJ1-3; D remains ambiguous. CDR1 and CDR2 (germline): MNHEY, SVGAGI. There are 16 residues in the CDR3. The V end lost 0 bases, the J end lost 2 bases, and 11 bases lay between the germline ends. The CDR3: CASSYSMGATGNTIYF. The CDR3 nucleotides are TGTGCCAGCAGTTACTCGATGGGCGCAACTGGAAACACCATATATTTT.

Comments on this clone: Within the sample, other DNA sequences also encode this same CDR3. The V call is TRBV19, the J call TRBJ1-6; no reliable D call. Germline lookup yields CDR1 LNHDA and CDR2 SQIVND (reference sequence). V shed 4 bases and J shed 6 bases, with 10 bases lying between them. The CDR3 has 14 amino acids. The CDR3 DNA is TGTGCCAGTAGTAGGGCAGGTGGTAATTCACCCCTCCACTTT. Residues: CASSRAGGNSPLHF.

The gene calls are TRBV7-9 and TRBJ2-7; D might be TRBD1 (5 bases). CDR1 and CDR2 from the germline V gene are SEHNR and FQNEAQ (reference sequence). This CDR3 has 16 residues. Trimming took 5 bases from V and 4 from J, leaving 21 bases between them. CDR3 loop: CASSLTQGPRQYEQYF. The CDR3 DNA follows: TGTGCCAGCAGCCTAACCCAGGGTCCCCGACAGTACGAGCAGTACTTC.

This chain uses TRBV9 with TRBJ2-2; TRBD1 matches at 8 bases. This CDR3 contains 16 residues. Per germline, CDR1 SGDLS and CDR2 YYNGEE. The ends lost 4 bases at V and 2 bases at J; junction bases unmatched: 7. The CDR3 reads CASSPRQGKNTGELFF. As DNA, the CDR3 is TGTGCCAGCAGCCCCCGACAGGGGAAAAACACCGGGGAGCTGTTTTTT.

The CDR3: CASSEQGFNYGYTF. The CDR3 DNA reads as TGTGCCAGCAGCGAACAGGGGTTTAACTATGGCTACACCTTC. This chain uses TRBV2 with TRBJ1-2; 7 positions agree with TRBD1. The CDR3 is 14 residues long. Germline-derived CDR1 and CDR2 are SNHLY and FYNNEI. J gave up 1 base and V 6 bases, and 5 bases lay outside the gene matches.

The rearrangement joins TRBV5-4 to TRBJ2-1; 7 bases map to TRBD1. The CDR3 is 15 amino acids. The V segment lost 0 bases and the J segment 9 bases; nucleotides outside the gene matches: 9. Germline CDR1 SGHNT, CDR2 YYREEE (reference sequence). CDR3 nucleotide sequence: TGTGCCAGCAGCTTGGGGGCGGACCCAGGGGGTGAGCAGTTCTTC. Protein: CASSLGADPGGEQFF.

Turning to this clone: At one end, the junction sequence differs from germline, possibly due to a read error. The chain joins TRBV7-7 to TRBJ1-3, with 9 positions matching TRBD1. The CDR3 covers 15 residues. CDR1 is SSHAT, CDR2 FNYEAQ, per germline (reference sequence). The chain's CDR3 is CASSLDRGSGNTIYF. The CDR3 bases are TGTGCTAGCAGCTTAGACAGGGGGTCTGGAAACACCATATATTTT. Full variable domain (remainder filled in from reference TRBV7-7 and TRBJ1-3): GAGVSQSPRYKVTKRGQDVTLRCDPISSHATLYWYQQALGQGPEFLTYFNYEAQPDKSGLPSDRFSAERPEGSISTLTIQRTEQRDSAMYRCASSLDRGSGNTIYFGEGSWLTVV.

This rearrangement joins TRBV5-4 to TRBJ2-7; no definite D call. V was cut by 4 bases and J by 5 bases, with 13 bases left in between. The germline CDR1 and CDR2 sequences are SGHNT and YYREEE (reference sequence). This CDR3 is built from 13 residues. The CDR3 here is CASSPAVQDEQYF. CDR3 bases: TGTGCCAGCAGCCCGGCGGTCCAAGACGAGCAGTACTTC.

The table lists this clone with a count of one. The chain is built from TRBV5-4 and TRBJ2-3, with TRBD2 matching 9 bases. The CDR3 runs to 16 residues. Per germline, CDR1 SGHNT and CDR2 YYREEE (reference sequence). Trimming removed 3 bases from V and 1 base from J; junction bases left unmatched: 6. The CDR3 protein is CASSWGTSSGTDTQYF. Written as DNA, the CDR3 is TGTGCCAGCAGCTGGGGGACTAGCTCAGGCACAGATACGCAGTATTTT.

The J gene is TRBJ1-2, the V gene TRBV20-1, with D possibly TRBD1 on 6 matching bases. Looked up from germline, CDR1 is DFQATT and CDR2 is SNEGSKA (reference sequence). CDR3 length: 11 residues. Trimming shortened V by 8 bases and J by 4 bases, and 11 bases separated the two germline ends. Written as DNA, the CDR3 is TGCAGTCTGGACAGACTCTATGGCTACACCTTC. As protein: CSLDRLYGYTF.

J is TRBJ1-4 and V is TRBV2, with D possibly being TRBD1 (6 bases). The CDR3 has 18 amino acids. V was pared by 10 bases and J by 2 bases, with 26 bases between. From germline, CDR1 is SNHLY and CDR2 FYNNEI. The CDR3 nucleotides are TGTGCCACCAACCCCGACAGGTCCCGGAAGGGTACTAATGAAAAACTGTTTTTT. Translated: CATNPDRSRKGTNEKLFF. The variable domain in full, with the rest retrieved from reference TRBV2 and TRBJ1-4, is EPEVTQTPSHQVTQMGQEVILRCVPISNHLYFYWYRQILGQKVEFLVSFYNNEISEKSEIFDDQFSVERPDGSNFTLKIRSTKLEDSAMYFCATNPDRSRKGTNEKLFFGSGTQLSVL.

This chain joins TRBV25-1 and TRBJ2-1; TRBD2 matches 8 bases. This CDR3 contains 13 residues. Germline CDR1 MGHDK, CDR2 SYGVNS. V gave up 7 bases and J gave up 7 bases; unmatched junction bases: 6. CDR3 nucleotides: TGTGCCAGCACAGCGGGAGCCGGGAATGAGCAGTTCTTC. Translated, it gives CASTAGAGNEQFF.

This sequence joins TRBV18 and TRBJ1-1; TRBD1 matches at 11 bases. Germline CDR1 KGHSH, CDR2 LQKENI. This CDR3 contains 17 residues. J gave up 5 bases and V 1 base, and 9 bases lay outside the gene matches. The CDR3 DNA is TGTGCCAGCTCACCACGGACAGGGGGCGCTGGCCGAACTGAAGCTTTCTTT. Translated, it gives CASSPRTGGAGRTEAFF.

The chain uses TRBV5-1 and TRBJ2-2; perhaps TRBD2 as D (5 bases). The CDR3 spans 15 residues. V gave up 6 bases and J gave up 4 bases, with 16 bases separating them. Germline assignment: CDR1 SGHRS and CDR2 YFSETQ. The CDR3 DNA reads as TGCGCCAGCACCCTGCGAGCGGCTGGCACCGGGGAGCTGTTTTTT. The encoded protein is CASTLRAAGTGELFF.

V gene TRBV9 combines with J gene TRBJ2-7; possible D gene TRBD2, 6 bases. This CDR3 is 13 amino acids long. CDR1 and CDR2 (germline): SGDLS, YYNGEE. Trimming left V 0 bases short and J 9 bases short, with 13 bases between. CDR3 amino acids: CASSVGGGTGQYF. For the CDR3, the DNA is TGTGCCAGCAGCGTAGGGGGAGGTACCGGGCAGTACTTC.

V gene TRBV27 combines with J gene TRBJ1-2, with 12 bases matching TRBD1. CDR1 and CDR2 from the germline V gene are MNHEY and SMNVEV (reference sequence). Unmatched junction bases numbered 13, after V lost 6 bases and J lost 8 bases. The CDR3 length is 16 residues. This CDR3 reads CASRSRDRGRGGGYTF. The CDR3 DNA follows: TGTGCCAGCAGGAGCCGGGACAGGGGGCGCGGGGGGGGCTACACCTTC.

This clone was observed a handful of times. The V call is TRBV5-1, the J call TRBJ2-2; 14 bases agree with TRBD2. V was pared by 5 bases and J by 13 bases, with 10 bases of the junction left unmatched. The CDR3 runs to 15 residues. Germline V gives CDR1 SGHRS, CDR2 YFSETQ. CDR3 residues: CASSSGLAGVNGLFF. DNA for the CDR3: TGCGCCAGCAGTTCGGGACTAGCGGGAGTTAATGGGCTGTTTTTT. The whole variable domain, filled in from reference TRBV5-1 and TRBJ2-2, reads KAGVTQTPRYLIKTRGQQVTLSCSPISGHRSVSWYQQTPGQGLQFLFEYFSETQRNKGNFPGRFSGRQFSNSRSEMNVSTLELGDSALYLCASSSGLAGVNGLFFGEGSRLTVL.

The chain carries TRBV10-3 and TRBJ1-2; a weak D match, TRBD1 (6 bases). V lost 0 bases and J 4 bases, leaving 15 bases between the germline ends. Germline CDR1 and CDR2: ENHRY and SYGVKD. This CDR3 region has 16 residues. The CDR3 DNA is TGTGCCATCAGTGAGTCAACCCGCGACAGGTCCTATGGCTACACCTTC. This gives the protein CAISESTRDRSYGYTF.

This chain's CDR3 is CASSSGQGGNEQFF. In nucleotides, the CDR3 is TGTGCCAGCAGCTCCGGACAGGGGGGCAATGAGCAGTTCTTC. The chain carries TRBV7-3 and TRBJ2-1, with TRBD1 matching 10 bases. After removal of 4 bases from V and 6 bases from J, the junction contained 3 bases not matched to a gene. CDR1 and CDR2 (germline): SGHTA, FQGTGA. The CDR3 spans 14 residues.

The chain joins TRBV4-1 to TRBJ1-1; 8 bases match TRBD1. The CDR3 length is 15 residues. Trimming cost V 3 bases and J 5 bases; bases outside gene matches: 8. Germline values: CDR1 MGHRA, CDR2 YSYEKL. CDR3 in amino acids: CASSHPDRVSTEAFF. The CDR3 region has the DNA TGCGCCAGCAGCCACCCGGACAGGGTTAGTACTGAAGCTTTCTTT.